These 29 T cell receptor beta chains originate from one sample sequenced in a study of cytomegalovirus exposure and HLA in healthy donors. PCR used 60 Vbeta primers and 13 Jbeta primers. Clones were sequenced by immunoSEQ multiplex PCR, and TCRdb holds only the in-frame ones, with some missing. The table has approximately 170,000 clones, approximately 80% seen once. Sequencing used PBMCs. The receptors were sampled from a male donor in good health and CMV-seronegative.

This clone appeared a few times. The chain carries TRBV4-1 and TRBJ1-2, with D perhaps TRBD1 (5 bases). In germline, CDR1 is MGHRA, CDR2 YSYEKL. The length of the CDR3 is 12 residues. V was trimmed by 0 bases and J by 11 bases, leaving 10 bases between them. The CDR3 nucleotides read TGCGCCAGCAGCCAAGATCGGGGGTCGTACACCTTC. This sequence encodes CASSQDRGSYTF.

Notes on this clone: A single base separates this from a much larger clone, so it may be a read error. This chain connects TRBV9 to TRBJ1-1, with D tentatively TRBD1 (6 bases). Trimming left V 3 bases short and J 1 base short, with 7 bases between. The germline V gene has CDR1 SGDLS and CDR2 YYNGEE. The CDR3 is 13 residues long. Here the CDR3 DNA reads TGTGCCAGCAGCGCGACAGGGAACACTGAAGCTTTCTTT. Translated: CASSATGNTEAFF.

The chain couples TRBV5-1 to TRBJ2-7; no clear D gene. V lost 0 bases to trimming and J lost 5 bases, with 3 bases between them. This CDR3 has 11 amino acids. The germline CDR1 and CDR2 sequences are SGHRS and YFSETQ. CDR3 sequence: CASSLANEQYF. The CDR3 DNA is TGCGCCAGCAGCTTGGCAAACGAGCAGTACTTC.

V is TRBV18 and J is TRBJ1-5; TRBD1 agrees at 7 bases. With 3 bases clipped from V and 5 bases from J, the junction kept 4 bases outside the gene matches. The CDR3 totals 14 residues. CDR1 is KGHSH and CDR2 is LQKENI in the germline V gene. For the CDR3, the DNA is TGTGCCAGCTCACCGGACAGGAGTTATCAGCCCCAGCATTTT. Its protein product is CASSPDRSYQPQHF.

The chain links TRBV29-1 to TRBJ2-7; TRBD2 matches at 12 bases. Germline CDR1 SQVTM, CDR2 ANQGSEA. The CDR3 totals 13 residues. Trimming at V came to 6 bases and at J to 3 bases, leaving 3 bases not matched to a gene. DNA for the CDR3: TGCAGCGTCCGGACTAGCGGGATCTACGAGCAGTACTTC. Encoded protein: CSVRTSGIYEQYF.

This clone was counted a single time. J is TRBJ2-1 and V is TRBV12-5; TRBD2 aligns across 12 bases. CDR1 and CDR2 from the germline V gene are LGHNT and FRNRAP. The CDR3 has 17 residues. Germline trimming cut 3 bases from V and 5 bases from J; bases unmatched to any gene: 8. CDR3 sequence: CASGFLLAGGPDNEQFF. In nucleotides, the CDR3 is TGTGCTAGTGGTTTCCTTCTAGCGGGGGGGCCCGACAATGAGCAGTTCTTC.

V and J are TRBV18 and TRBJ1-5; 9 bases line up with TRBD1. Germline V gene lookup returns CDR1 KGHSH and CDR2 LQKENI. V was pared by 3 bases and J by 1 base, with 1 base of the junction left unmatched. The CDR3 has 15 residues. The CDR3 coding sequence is TGTGCCAGCTCACCCGGGACAGGGAGCAATCAGCCCCAGCATTTT. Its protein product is CASSPGTGSNQPQHF.

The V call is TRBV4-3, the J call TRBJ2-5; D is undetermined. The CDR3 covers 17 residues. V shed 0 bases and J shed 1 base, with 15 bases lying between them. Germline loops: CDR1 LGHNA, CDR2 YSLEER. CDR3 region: CASSQDPPHSLQETQYF. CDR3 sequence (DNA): TGCGCCAGCAGCCAAGATCCCCCCCACAGTCTCCAAGAGACCCAGTACTTC.

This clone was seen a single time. The CDR3 DNA sequence: TGTGCCAGTAGTTCTCCCCTAACCTCACCCCACACTGAAGCTTTCTTT. As protein: CASSSPLTSPHTEAFF. This chain uses TRBV19 with TRBJ1-1, with D uncertain. The CDR3 has 16 amino acids. Germline V gene sequence: CDR1 LNHDA, CDR2 SQIVND (reference sequence). Trimming cost V 5 bases and J 3 bases, with 19 bases left between them.

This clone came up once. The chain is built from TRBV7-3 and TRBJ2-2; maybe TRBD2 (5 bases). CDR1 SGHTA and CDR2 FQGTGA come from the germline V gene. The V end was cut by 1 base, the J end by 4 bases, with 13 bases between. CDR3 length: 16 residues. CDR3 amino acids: CASSLMSRLSTGELFF. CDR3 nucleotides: TGTGCCAGCAGCTTAATGTCGAGACTAAGCACCGGGGAGCTGTTTTTT.

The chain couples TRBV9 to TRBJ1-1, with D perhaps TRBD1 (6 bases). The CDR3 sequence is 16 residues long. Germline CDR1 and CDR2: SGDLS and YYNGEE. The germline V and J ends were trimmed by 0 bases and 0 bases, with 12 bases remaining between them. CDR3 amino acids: CASSVGAGTLNTEAFF. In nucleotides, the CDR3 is TGTGCCAGCAGCGTAGGGGCCGGGACACTGAACACTGAAGCTTTCTTT.

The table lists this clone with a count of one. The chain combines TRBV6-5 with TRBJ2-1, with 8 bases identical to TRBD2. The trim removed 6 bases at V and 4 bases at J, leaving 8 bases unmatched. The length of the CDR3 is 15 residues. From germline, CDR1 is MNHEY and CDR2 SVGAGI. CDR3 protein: CASSPREGYYNEQFF. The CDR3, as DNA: TGTGCCAGCAGCCCTCGGGAGGGGTATTACAATGAGCAGTTCTTC.

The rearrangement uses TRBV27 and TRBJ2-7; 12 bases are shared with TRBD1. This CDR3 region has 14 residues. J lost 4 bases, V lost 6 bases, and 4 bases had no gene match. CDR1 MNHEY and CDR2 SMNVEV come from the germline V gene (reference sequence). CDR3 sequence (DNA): TGTGCCAGCAGAGGGACAGGGGGCGTATACGAGCAGTACTTC. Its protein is CASRGTGGVYEQYF.

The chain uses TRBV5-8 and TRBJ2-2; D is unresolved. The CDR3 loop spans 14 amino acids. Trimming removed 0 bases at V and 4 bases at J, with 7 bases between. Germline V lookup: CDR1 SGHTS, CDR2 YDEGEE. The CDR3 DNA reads TGTGCCAGCAGCTTGGCCTCGTCCACCGGGGAGCTGTTTTTT. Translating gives CASSLASSTGELFF.

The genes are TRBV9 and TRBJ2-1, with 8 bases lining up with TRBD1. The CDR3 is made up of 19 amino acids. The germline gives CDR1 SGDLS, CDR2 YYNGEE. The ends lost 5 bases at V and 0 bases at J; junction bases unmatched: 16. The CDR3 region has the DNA TGTGCCAGCAGTGCCGGACCCACAGGGGGACCGAGCTCCTACAATGAGCAGTTCTTC. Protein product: CASSAGPTGGPSSYNEQFF.

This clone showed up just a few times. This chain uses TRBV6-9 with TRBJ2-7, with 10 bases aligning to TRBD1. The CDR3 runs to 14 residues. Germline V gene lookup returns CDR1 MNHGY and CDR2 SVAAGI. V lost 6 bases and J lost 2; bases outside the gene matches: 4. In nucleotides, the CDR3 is TGTGCCAGCAGAGGACAGGGGGTTCCCTACGAGCAGTACTTC. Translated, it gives CASRGQGVPYEQYF.

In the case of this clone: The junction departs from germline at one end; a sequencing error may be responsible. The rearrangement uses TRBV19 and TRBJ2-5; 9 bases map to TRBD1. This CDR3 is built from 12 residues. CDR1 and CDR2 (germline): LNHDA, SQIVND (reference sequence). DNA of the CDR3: TGTGCCAGTAAAGGGAGGACGGGACAGGGTGACTTC. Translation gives CASKGRTGQGDF. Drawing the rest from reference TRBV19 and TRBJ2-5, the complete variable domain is DGGITQSPKYLFRKEGQNVTLSCEQNLNHDAMYWYRQDPGQGLRLIYYSQIVNDFQKGDIAEGYSVSREKKESFPLTVTSAQKNPTAFYLCASKGRTGQGDFGPGTRLLVL.

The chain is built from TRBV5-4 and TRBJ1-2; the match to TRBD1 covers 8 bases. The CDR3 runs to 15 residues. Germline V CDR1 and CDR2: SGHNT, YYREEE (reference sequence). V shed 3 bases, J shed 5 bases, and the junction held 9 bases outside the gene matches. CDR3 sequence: CASSSPAGGAYGYTF. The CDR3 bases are TGTGCCAGCAGCTCCCCCGCAGGGGGCGCTTATGGCTACACCTTC.

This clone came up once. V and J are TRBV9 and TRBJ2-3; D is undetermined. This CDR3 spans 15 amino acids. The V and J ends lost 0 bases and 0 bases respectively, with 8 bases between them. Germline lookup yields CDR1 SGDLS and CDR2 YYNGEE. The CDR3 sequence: CASSVDHRSTDTQYF. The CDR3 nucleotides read TGTGCCAGCAGCGTAGACCACAGAAGCACAGATACGCAGTATTTT.

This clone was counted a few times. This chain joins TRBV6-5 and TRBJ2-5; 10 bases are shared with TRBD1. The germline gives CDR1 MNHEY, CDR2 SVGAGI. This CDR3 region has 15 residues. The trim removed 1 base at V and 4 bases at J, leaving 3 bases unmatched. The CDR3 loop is CASSYLTGGPETQYF. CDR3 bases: TGTGCCAGCAGTTACTTGACAGGGGGCCCAGAGACCCAGTACTTC.

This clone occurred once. The CDR3 DNA follows: TGTGCCAGCAGCCGACTTAGCTCTACAGATACGCAGTATTTT. Protein sequence: CASSRLSSTDTQYF. The J gene is TRBJ2-3, the V gene TRBV7-8, with unresolved D. V was shortened by 5 bases and J by 3 bases, with 12 bases between the two germline ends. Germline lookup yields CDR1 SGHVS and CDR2 FQNEAQ. CDR3 length equals 14 residues.

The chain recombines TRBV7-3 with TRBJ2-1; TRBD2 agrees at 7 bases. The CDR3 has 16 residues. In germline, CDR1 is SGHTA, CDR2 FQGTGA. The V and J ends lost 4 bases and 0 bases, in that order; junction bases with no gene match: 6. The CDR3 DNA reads TGTGCCAGCAGCTCATCCCTAGCGGCCTCCTACAATGAGCAGTTCTTC. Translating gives CASSSSLAASYNEQFF. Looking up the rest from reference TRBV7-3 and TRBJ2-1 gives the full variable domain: GAGVSQTPSNKVTEKGKYVELRCDPISGHTALYWYRQSLGQGPEFLIYFQGTGAADDSGLPNDRFFAVRPEGSVSTLKIQRTERGDSAVYLCASSSSLAASYNEQFFGPGTRLTVL.

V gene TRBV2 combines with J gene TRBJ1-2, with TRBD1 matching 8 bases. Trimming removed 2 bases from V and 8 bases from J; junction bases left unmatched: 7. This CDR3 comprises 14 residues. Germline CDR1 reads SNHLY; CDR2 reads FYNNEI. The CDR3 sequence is CASSESDRVGGYTF. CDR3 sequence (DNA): TGTGCCAGCAGTGAATCGGACAGGGTGGGGGGCTACACCTTC.

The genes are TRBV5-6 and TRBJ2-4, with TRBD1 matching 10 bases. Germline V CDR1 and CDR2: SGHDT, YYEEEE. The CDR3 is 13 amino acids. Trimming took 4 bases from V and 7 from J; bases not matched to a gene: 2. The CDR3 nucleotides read TGTGCCAGCAGCCGGACAGGGGGTAACATTCAGTACTTC. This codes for CASSRTGGNIQYF.

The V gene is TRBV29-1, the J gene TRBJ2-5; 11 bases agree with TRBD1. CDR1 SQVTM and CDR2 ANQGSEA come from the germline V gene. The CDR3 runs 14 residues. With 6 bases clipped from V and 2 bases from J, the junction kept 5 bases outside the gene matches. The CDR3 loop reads CSVGGTGGQETQYF. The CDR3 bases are TGCAGCGTGGGGGGGACAGGGGGACAAGAGACCCAGTACTTC.

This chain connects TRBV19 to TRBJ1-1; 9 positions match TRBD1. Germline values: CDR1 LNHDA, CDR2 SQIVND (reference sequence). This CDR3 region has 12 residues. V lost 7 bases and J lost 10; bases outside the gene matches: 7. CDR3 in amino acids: CASTPGQGTAFF. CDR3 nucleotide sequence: TGTGCCAGTACCCCAGGACAGGGGACAGCTTTCTTT.

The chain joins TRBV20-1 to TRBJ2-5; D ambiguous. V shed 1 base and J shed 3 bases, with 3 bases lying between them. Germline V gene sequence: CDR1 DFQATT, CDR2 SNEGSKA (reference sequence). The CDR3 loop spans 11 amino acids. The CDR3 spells CSARAEETQYF. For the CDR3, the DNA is TGCAGTGCTAGAGCGGAAGAGACCCAGTACTTC.

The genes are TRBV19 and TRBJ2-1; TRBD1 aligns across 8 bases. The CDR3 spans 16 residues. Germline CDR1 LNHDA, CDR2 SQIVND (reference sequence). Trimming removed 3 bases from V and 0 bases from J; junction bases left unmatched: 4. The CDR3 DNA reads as TGTGCCAGTAGTATGACAGGGGTCAGCTCCTACAATGAGCAGTTCTTC. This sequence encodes CASSMTGVSSYNEQFF.

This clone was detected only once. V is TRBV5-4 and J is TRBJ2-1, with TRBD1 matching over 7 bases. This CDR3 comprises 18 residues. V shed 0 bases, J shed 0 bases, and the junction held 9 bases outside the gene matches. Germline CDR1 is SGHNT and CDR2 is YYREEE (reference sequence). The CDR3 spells CASSLEAGRDSSYNEQFF. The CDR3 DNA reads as TGTGCCAGCAGCTTGGAAGCCGGCCGGGACAGCTCCTACAATGAGCAGTTCTTC.